This record concerns one T cell receptor (beta chain) sequence. A read error may produce the germline difference seen at one junction end. The source of the sample is a study of shared clonotypes between healthy human individuals. Germline CDR1 SGHAT, CDR2 FQNNGV. The CDR3 spans 11 residues. TCRdb keeps only in-frame clones here, not all; method: immunoSEQ multiplex PCR. The profile shows approximately 940,000 clones, approximately 80% of them singletons. The TCR originated in a man aged 18 to 29 in good health. The source material was memory CD4+ T cells sorted from blood. Documented subset: CD45RA-negative fraction. The chain recombines TRBV11-2 with TRBJ2-7; TRBD2 matches at 11 bases. CDR3: CASSLGLAGFF. The CDR3 coding sequence is TGTGCCAGCAGCTTAGGACTAGCGGGATTCTTC.